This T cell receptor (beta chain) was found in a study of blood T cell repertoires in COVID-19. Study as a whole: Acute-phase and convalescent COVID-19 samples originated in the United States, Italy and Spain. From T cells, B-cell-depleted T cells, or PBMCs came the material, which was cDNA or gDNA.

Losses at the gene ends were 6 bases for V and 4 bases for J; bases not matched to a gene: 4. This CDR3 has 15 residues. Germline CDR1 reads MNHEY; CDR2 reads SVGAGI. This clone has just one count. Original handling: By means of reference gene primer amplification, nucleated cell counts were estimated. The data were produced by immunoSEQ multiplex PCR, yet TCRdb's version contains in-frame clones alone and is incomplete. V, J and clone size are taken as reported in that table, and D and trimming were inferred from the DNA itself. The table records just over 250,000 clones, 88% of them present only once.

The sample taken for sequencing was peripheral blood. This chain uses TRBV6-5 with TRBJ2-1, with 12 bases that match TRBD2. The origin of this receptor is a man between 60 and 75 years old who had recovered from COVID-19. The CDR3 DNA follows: TGTGCCAGCAGCTCACTAGCGGGGGGATACAATGAGCAGTTCTTC. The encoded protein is CASSSLAGGYNEQFF.